This T cell receptor beta chain was recovered during a study of blood T cell repertoires in COVID-19. The V end lost 3 bases, the J end lost 2 bases, and 12 bases lay between the germline ends. Germline CDR1 reads LNHDA; CDR2 reads SQIVND (reference sequence). The length of the CDR3 is 15 residues. The assay was immunoSEQ multiplex PCR, and TCRdb's table has in-frame clones only and misses some. The table records fewer than 350,000 clones, 88% of them present only once. Participant ages covered about 18 to 100 years across about 25 US areas. Assignment of participants to cohorts was predicated upon participant-reported clinical history.

The source of this sequence is a woman aged 25 to 39 who had recovered from COVID-19. The chain links TRBV19 to TRBJ2-3; possibly TRBD2 for D (6 bases). The sequenced material came from PBMCs or T cells enriched from blood (not recorded which). The CDR3 DNA reads TGTGCCAGTAGTATCCTAGCGAGCTTCACAGATACGCAGTATTTT. Protein product: CASSILASFTDTQYF.